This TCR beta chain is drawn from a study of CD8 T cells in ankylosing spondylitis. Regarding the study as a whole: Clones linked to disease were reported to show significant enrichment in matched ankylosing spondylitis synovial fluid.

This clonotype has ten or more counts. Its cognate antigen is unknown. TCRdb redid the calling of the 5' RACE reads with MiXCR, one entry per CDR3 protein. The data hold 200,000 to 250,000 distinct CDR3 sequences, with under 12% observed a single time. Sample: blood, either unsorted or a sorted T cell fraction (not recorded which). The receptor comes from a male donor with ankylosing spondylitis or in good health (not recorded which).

This CDR3 reads CSARDQQGYGYTF. The CDR3 DNA is TGCAGTGCTAGAGATCAGCAAGGCTATGGCTACACCTTC. The chain joins TRBV20-1 to TRBJ1-2; D is uncertain. CDR3 length: 13 residues. CDR1 is DFQATT, CDR2 SNEGSKA, per germline (reference sequence). V dropped 0 bases and J dropped 4 bases, with 9 bases sitting between them.